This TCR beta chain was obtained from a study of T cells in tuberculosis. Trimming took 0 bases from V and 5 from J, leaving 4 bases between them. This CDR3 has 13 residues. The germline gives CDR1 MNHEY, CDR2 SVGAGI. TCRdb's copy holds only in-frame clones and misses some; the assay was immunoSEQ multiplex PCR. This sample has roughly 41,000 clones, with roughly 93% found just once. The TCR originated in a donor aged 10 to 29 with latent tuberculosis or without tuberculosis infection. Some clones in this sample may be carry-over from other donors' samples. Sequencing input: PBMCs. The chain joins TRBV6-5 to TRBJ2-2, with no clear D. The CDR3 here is CASSYSRTGELFF. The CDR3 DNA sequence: TGTGCCAGCAGTTACTCGAGAACCGGGGAGCTGTTTTTT.